The entry that follows covers one T cell receptor (beta chain) sequence. What this receptor recognizes is not known. No clone much larger than this one lies a single base away; base qualities are absent. The data were obtained in a study of shared clonotypes between healthy human individuals (dated by TCRdb to about 2020). For the study in its entirety: A few men and a couple of women, aged 18 to 49 years, made up the cohort. For each donor, CD4 naive and CD4 memory were each run on three plates, CD8 naive on two plates, and CD8 memory on one plate. To estimate repertoire size and how much clonotypes are shared between individuals, the study performed deep sequencing of blood TCR repertoires from about 5 healthy adults. To increase sequencing depth and limit assay-specific biases, different laboratories used diverse techniques to prepare libraries and sequence TCR repertoires. Per donor, leukapheresis produced somewhere between about 0.94 and 9.5 billion PBMCs.

The junction shows trimming of 2 bases on V and 3 bases on J, and the gene matches do not reach 4 bases of it. Reading the germline V gene gives CDR1 MNHNS and CDR2 SASEGT. The cysteine opens and the phenylalanine closes a CDR3 of 16 amino acids. Kept here is only the CDR3 DNA, which spans 48 bases and is read in frame from base 1. TCR CDR3 regions were amplified from genomic DNA by multiplex PCR using the deep immunoSEQ assay. For each cell subset, the extracted genomic DNA was distributed evenly across all wells of several immunoSEQ 96-well plates, and each plate served as one replicate. For sorted subsets, around 200 ng genomic DNA, equal to tens of thousands of T cell genomes, was loaded into each replicate PCR. The purified libraries were quantified using a Qubit 3.0 fluorometer, sized with a Bioanalyzer 2100, and then quantified again using the KAPA Library Quantification kit. A separate single-read 150-cycle Illumina NextSeq 550 flow cell was used to sequence each immunoSEQ 96-well plate. Regarding the original processing steps: Because the immunoSEQ output included only junctional sequences and no quality scores, the filtering could not be the same as the filtering used for full-length reads. To assign V/J genes and CDR3, sequences were annotated against IMGT germline references using PyIR, a Python wrapper for IgBLAST v1.9. Reads were filtered out if the reads had weak V/J assignments (E-value above 1e-6), no CDR3, stop codons, out-of-frame junctions, or ambiguous translated residues. A V3J clonotype was defined by an identical inferred V gene, J gene, and CDR3 amino acid sequence. The percentage overlap between two repertoires was calculated by dividing the number of shared unique clonotypes by the size of the smaller repertoire. Richness of each repertoire was evaluated using RTK rarefaction, the Chao1 estimator, and Recon v2.1 estimates of unobserved clonotypes. For all TCRbeta clonotypes obtained by the gDNA method from a few donors, generation probabilities were computed with OLGA. TCRdb mirrors the immuneACCESS table, restricted to in-frame sequences. Some clones are absent from its copies; in checked studies, under half trace to an unresolved V gene, and the reason for the others is unknown. That table is the source of V, J and clone size, and D and trimming were worked out from the DNA. The sample table holds some 2,500,000 clones, of which 85% to 95% were seen once. 0.37% of the sample goes to the ten largest clones.

The donors were healthy, HIV-negative adults who had no recently reported acute infections or vaccinations. Only Caucasian adults living in Nashville, Tennessee, USA were represented among the donors. CD4+ T cells were enriched by magnetic negative selection, after which naive cells were positively selected on CD45RA and the negative fraction was taken as the memory subset. After blood collection by leukapheresis, PBMCs were isolated using Ficoll-Histopaque density gradient centrifugation and then cryopreserved in the vapor phase of liquid nitrogen. Analytical flow cytometry was used to check the purity and quantity of every magnetically sorted T cell population. Genomic DNA was isolated from every sorted fraction and measured by UV absorbance on a Nanodrop 2000c. Study-wide findings and limitations: Naive subsets generally had larger estimated clonotype richness than memory subsets. Pairwise subsampling led to the expectation that sequencing depth would affect the degree of clonotype sharing among donors. Across a handful of donors, around 5.4% of naive CD4, roughly 3.8% of naive CD8, around 2.5% of memory CD4, and about 0.44% of memory CD8 clonotypes were shared. The small number of donors limited the genetic and exposure-history diversity represented. Clonotypes shared by all four sorted-subset donors showed higher generation probabilities than non-shared clonotypes. Even with the large sequencing depth, rarefaction of the sorted-subset datasets indicated that sequencing was incomplete. Sampling was restricted to blood, and TCR repertoires in tissue are likely to differ from TCR repertoires in blood.

This clonotype originated in a man between 18 and 35 years old in good health. Some clones in this sample may be carry-over from other donors' samples. The V and J segments used are TRBV6-1 and TRBJ2-2, with TRBD2 matching 9 junction bases. The sequenced sample consisted of naive CD4+ T cells from PBMCs. The cell subset or site tag for this specimen amounts to: CD45RA+ positively selected. The CDR3: CASSEQGLAYTGELFF. The nucleotide sequence reads TGTGCCAGCAGTGAACAAGGACTAGCGTACACCGGGGAGCTGTTTTTT.